What follows describes a single TCR beta chain. The sample originates from a study of OX40 agonist ivuxolimab in advanced cancers. Generated by immunoSEQ multiplex PCR, the TCRdb table keeps only in-frame clones and is missing some. The table lists over 70,000 clones, about 83% of them singletons. The CDR3 loop spans 14 amino acids. V lost 4 bases and J lost 2; bases outside the gene matches: 2. Germline V lookup: CDR1 SGHKS, CDR2 YYEKEE (reference sequence). This TCR came from an adult with an advanced solid tumor such as melanoma, head and neck, liver or kidney cancer. The sequencing used CD4+ or CD8+ T cells sorted from blood, collected in a trial of the OX40 agonist ivuxolimab. V is TRBV5-5 and J is TRBJ1-4; TRBD1 matches 7 bases. CDR3 region: CASSPGQTNEKLFF. CDR3 DNA sequence: TGTGCCAGCAGCCCGGGACAGACTAATGAAAAACTGTTTTTT.